These 17 T cell receptor delta chains were all obtained from the same sample, sequenced in a study of gamma-delta T cells after stem cell transplantation. TCRdb reanalyzed the RT-PCR reads using CATT. The sample has 1,000 to 1,500 delta-chain clones; roughly 4.5% are singletons. Sequencing was done on a sample of gamma-delta T cells. The receptor source for this set is a human donor. It is not recorded whose cells these are; they may come from a transplant donor.

In its sample, this clone ranks as large. The chain has TRDV2 and TRDJ1, with 11 bases identical to TRDD3. From germline, CDR1 is GEAIGNYY and CDR2 EKD. The trim removed 0 bases at V and 7 bases at J, leaving 12 bases unmatched. The CDR3 consists of 17 residues. CDR3 DNA sequence: TGTGCCTGTGACACCGCCTCGTGGGGGATACGATGGCCTAAACTCATCTTT. The encoded protein is CACDTASWGIRWPKLIF.

This clone was counted between two and nine times. A far larger clone is one base from this, pointing to a likely read error. The same CDR3 is also encoded by other DNA sequences in this sample. The V gene is TRDV2, the J gene TRDJ1, with TRDD3 identical over 8 bases. The CDR3 loop spans 15 amino acids. The germline gives CDR1 GEAIGNYY, CDR2 EKD. As DNA, the CDR3 is TGTGCCTGTGACTCGGTACTGGGGGGCACCGATAAGCTCATCTTT. The encoded protein is CACDSVLGGTDKLIF.

This clone was observed a few times. This likely reflects a read error, since a far larger clone is one base away. Other DNA sequences of this sample code for an identical CDR3. V gene TRDV2 combines with J gene TRDJ1; tentatively, D is TRDD1 or TRDD3 (5 bases each). CDR1 is GEAIGNYY, CDR2 EKD, per germline. The length of the CDR3 is 14 residues. The CDR3 protein is CACDQILDADKLIF. In DNA, the CDR3 is TGTGCCTGTGACCAAATACTGGACGCCGATAAACTCATCTTC.

This clone has more than one count but fewer than ten. This likely stems from a read error, as it lies one base from a far larger clone. This sample also contains other DNA sequences that code for the same CDR3. The chain uses TRDV2 and TRDJ1; D not certain. Germline V gene sequence: CDR1 GEAIGNYY, CDR2 EKD. This CDR3 has 15 residues. V lost 0 bases and J lost 4, with 14 bases in between. The chain's CDR3 is CACDTIVPRGDKLIF. As DNA, the CDR3 is TGTGCCTGTGACACCATTGTACCGCGGGGCGATAAACTCATCTTT.

By its share, this clone is medium-sized. V and J are TRDV2 and TRDJ1, with 11 nucleotides matching TRDD3. V lost 0 bases to trimming and J lost 4 bases; unmatched junction nucleotides: 3. This CDR3 region has 15 residues. Per germline, CDR1 GEAIGNYY and CDR2 EKD. CDR3 DNA sequence: TGTGCCTGTGACACCGTGGGGGATACGAACGATAAACTCATCTTT. Its protein is CACDTVGDTNDKLIF.

This clone was picked up a small number of times. The TCRdb protein, from a much larger clone, departs from this DNA's translation at residue 13, likely by read error; the protein shown derives from the DNA. V is TRDV2 and J is TRDJ1; D may be TRDD3 (5 bases). The CDR3 is made up of 22 amino acids. Per germline, CDR1 GEAIGNYY and CDR2 EKD. The V and J ends lost 1 base and 1 base respectively, with 33 bases between them. The CDR3 sequence is CACDTILPLDGERPIPTDKLIF. CDR3 DNA: TGTGCCTGTGACACGATTCTACCTCTTGATGGGGAGCGCCCCATCCCCACCGATAAACTCATCTTT.

This clone was recorded a few times. TCRdb's protein for this DNA is that of a much larger clone and differs from the translation at residue 3, likely a read error; the protein shown is the DNA translation. The rearrangement uses TRDV2 and TRDJ1; D remains unclear. The CDR3 length is 14 residues. Germline V gene sequence: CDR1 GEAIGNYY, CDR2 EKD. CDR3 loop: CAGDTVTNTDKLIF. In nucleotides, the CDR3 is TGTGCCGGTGACACCGTAACAAACACCGATAAACTCATCTTT.

This clone is categorized as large. Additional DNA sequences in this sample encode the identical CDR3. This chain uses TRDV2 with TRDJ1; 12 positions match TRDD3. V was clipped by 2 bases and J by 0 bases; unmatched bases: 6. Germline assignment: CDR1 GEAIGNYY and CDR2 EKD. The CDR3 is 17 residues long. The CDR3 bases are TGTGCCTGTGACAAACTGGGGGATACCCGGTACACCGATAAACTCATCTTT. Amino acids: CACDKLGDTRYTDKLIF.

This clone was picked up a small number of times. One base separates it from a far larger clone, so it is likely a read error. Other DNA variants within this sample encode the same CDR3. This chain connects TRDV2 to TRDJ3; 10 bases map to TRDD3. Germline V gene data show CDR1 as GEAIGNYY and CDR2 as EKD. This CDR3 spans 21 amino acids. The CDR3 region is CACDTAPLGDPSSWDTRQMFF. The CDR3 bases are TGTGCCTGCGACACCGCCCCACTGGGGGATCCGAGCTCCTGGGACACCCGACAGATGTTTTTC.

As for this clone: TCRdb's entry gives the protein of a much larger clone, which mismatches this DNA's translation at residue 15, likely from a read error; the protein reported here is translated from the DNA. This chain joins TRDV2 and TRDJ1; 13 bases match TRDD3. This CDR3 contains 20 residues. The germline V gene has CDR1 GEAIGNYY and CDR2 EKD. The ends lost 3 bases at V and 4 bases at J; junction bases unmatched: 19. The CDR3 protein is CACDLLGDTQEERHSDKLIF. The CDR3 DNA reads TGTGCCTGTGACCTACTGGGGGATACGCAGGAGGAAAGGCACAGCGATAAACTCATCTTT.

Note on this clone: TCRdb's protein for this DNA is that of a much larger clone and differs from the translation at residue 14, likely a read error; the protein shown is the DNA translation. V usage is TRDV2 and J usage is TRDJ1; 11 nucleotides agree with TRDD3. Germline assignment: CDR1 GEAIGNYY and CDR2 EKD. The ends lost 3 bases at V and 0 bases at J; junction bases unmatched: 17. CDR3 length: 20 amino acids. The CDR3 DNA sequence: TGTGCCTGTGACTTGATGTCGGCGGGGCTGGGGGATACATACACCGATAAACTCATCTTT. It encodes CACDLMSAGLGDTYTDKLIF.

Worth noting for this clone: TCRdb attributes to this sequence the protein of a much larger clone, which differs from the DNA translation at residue 12; a read error is likely, and the protein displayed is translated from the DNA. The J gene is TRDJ1, the V gene TRDV2; either TRDD1 or TRDD3 may fit D (5 bases each). The germline V gene has CDR1 GEAIGNYY and CDR2 EKD. The CDR3 is 14 residues long. The CDR3 bases are TGTGCCTGTGACCAAATACTGGACGCCGATAAACCCATCTTT. This codes for CACDQILDADKPIF.

This clone was seen more than once but under ten times. This sequence joins TRDV2 and TRDJ1, with 13 bases that match TRDD3. V was pared by 0 bases and J by 0 bases, with 9 bases of the junction left unmatched. Germline loops: CDR1 GEAIGNYY, CDR2 EKD. The CDR3 contains 19 residues. CDR3 in amino acids: CACDTVKLGDTRYTDKLIF. In DNA form, the CDR3 reads TGTGCCTGTGACACCGTAAAACTGGGGGATACGCGGTACACCGATAAACTCATCTTT.

In its sample, this clone was seen a few times. The protein in TCRdb stems from a much larger clone and differs at residue 9 from this DNA's translation, likely a read error; here the protein is translated from the DNA. J is TRDJ1 and V is TRDV2; 7 bases map to TRDD3. CDR3 length: 19 residues. The V and J ends lost 3 bases and 0 bases, in that order; junction bases with no gene match: 18. Germline CDR1 and CDR2: GEAIGNYY and EKD. In DNA, the CDR3 is TGTGCCTGTGACGCGGTACTGGGGTACAAGGACAAGTACACCGATAAACTCATCTTT. The encoded protein is CACDAVLGYKDKYTDKLIF.

Regarding this clone: TCRdb lists the protein of a much larger clone for this DNA, which differs at residue 6, so this is likely a read error; the protein given here is translated from the DNA itself. The CDR3 region is CACDTPFTGGYHTDKLIF. DNA of the CDR3: TGTGCCTGTGACACTCCCTTTACTGGGGGATACCACACCGATAAACTCATCTTT. The rearrangement joins TRDV2 to TRDJ1, with TRDD3 identical over 12 bases. V shed 1 base and J 0 bases; nucleotides not matched to a gene: 8. CDR3 length: 18 amino acids. Looked up from germline, CDR1 is GEAIGNYY and CDR2 is EKD.

As for this clone: A read error likely explains why the TCRdb protein, taken from a much larger clone, differs from this DNA's translation at residue 6; the protein shown is translated from the DNA. This chain connects TRDV2 to TRDJ2; 11 bases are shared with TRDD3. The CDR3 runs to 17 residues. Germline CDR1 is GEAIGNYY and CDR2 is EKD. Unmatched junction bases numbered 2, after V lost 0 bases and J lost 0 bases. The CDR3: CACDTALGDTLTAQLFF. In nucleotides, the CDR3 is TGTGCCTGTGACACCGCACTGGGGGATACTTTGACAGCACAACTCTTCTTT.

Note on this clone: TCRdb's listed protein matches a much larger clone and diverges from this DNA's translation at residue 3, likely through a read error; the protein shown comes from the DNA. For the CDR3, the DNA is TGTGCCTGGGACACCATTGTGCCGCGGGGCGATAAACTCATCTTT. This sequence encodes CAWDTIVPRGDKLIF. The rearrangement uses TRDV2 and TRDJ1; D unclear. Germline V gene sequence: CDR1 GEAIGNYY, CDR2 EKD. The length of the CDR3 is 15 residues.